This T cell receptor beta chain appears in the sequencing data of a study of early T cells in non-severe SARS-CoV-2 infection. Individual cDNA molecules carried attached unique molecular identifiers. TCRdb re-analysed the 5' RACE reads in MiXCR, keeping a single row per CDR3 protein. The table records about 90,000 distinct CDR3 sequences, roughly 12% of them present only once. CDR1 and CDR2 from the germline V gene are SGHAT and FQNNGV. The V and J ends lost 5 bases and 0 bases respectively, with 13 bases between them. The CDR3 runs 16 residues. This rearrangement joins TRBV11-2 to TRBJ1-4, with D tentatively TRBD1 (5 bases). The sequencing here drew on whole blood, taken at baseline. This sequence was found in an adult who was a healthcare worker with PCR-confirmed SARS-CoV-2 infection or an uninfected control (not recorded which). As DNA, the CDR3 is TGTGCCAGCAGCCCTGATCTCAGGGCAACTAATGAAAAACTGTTTTTT. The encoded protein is CASSPDLRATNEKLFF.